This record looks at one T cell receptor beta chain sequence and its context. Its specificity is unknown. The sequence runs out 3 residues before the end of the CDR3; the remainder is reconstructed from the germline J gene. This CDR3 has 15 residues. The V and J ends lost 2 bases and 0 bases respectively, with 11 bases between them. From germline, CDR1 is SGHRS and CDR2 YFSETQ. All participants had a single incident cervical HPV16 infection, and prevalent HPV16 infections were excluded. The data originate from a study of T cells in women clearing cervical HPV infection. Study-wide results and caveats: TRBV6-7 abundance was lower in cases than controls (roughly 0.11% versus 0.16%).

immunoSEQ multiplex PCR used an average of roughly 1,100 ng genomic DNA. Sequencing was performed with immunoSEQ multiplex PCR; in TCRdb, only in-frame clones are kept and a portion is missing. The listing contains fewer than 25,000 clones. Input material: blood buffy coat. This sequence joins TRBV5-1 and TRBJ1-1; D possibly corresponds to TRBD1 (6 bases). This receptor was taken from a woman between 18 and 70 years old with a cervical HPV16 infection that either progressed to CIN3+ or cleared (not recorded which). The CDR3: CASSLIRGMNTEAFF. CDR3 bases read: TGCGCCAGCAGCTTAATAAGGGGGATGAACACTGAA.